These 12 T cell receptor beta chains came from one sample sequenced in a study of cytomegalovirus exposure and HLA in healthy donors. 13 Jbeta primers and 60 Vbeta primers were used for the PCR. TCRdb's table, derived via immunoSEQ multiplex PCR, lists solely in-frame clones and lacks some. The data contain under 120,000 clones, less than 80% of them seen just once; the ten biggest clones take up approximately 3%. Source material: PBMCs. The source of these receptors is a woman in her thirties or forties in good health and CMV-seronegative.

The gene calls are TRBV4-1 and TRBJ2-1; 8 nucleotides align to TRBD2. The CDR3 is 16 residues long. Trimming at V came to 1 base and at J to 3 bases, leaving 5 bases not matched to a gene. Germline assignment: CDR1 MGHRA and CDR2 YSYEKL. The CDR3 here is CASSQVARGGYNEQFF. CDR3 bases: TGCGCCAGCAGCCAAGTAGCCCGGGGGGGCTACAATGAGCAGTTCTTC.

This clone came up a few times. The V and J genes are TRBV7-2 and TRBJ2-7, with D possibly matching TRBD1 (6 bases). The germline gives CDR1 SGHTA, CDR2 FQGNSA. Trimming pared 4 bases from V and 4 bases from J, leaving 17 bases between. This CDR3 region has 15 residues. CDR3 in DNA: TGTGCCAGCAGCTCTATCTCAGGGGCGGATTACGAGCAGTACTTC. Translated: CASSSISGADYEQYF.

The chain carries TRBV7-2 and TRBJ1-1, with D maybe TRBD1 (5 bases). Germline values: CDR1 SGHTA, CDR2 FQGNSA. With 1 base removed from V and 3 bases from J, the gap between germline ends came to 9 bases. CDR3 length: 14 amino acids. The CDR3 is CASSLGQGYTEAFF. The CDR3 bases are TGTGCCAGCAGCTTAGGGCAGGGCTACACTGAAGCTTTCTTT.

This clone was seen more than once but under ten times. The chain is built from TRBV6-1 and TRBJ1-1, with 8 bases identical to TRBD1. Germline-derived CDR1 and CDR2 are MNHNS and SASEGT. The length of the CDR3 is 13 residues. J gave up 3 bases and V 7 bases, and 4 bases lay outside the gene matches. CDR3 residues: CASNPQGDTEAFF. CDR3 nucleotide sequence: TGTGCCAGCAATCCACAGGGGGACACTGAAGCTTTCTTT.

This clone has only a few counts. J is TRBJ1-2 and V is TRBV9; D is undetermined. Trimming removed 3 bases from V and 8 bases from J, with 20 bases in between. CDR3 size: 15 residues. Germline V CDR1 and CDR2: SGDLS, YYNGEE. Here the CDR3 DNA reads TGTGCCAGCAGCGCAGCCATAATCGGGGATGGAGGCTACACCTTC. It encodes CASSAAIIGDGGYTF.

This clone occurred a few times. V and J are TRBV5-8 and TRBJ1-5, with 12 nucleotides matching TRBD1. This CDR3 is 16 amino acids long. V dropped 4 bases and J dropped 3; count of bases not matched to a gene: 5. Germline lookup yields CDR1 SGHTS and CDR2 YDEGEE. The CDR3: CASSTGTGGYNQPQHF. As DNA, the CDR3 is TGTGCCAGCAGCACCGGGACAGGGGGCTACAATCAGCCCCAGCATTTT.

CDR3 amino acids: CASRVNHPGQGARGYTF. CDR3 bases: TGTGCCAGCAGAGTAAACCATCCGGGACAGGGGGCCCGAGGCTACACCTTC. This rearrangement joins TRBV28 to TRBJ1-2; 12 bases are a match to TRBD1. There are 17 residues in the CDR3. The germline CDR1 and CDR2 sequences are MDHEN and SYDVKM. V lost 6 bases, J lost 8 bases, and 16 bases stayed unmatched.

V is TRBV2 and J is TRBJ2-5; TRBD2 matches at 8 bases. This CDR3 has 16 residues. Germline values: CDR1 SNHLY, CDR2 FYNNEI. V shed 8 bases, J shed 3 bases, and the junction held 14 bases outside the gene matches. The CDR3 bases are TGTGCCAGCTCCAAGTTTCTCGGGGGGGGAGAAGAGACCCAGTACTTC. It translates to CASSKFLGGGEETQYF.

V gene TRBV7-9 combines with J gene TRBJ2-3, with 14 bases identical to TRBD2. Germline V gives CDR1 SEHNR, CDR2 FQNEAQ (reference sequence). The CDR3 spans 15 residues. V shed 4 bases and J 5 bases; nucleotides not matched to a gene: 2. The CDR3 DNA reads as TGTGCCAGCAGCTACGGACTAGCGGGAGGAGATACGCAGTATTTT. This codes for CASSYGLAGGDTQYF. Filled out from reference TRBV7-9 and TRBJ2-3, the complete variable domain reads DTGVSQNPRHKITKRGQNVTFRCDPISEHNRLYWYRQTLGQGPEFLTYFQNEAQLEKSRLLSDRFSAERPKGSFSTLEIQRTEQGDSAMYLCASSYGLAGGDTQYFGPGTRLTVL.

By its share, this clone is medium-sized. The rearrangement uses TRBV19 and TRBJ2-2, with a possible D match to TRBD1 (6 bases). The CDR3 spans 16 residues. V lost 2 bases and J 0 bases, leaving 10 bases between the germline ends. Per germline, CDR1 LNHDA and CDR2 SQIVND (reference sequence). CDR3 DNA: TGTGCCAGTAGTATACCGCAGGGGACGAACACCGGGGAGCTGTTTTTT. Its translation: CASSIPQGTNTGELFF.

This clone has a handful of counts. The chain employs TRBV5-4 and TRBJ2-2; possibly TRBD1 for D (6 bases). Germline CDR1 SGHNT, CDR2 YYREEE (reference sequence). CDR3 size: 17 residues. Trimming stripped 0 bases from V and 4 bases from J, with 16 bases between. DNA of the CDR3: TGTGCCAGCAGCTTGGGTCCAACGCCACAGGGCACCGGGGAGCTGTTTTTT. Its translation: CASSLGPTPQGTGELFF.

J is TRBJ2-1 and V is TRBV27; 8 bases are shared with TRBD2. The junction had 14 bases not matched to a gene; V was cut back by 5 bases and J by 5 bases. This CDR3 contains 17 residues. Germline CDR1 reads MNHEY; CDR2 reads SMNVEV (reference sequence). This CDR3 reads CASSPTRGGGHNNEQFF. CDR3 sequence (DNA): TGTGCCAGCAGTCCAACACGGGGGGGCGGGCACAACAATGAGCAGTTCTTC.